This TCR beta chain derives from a study of blood T cells in healthy people across ages. Overall study: Capture via template switching afforded approximately one barcoded beta molecule per two T cells. Points from the study as a whole: Samples with more naive T cells showed higher observed beta diversity.

A second roughly 7 to 11 cycle PCR used barcoded and J-beta primers. TCRdb called the 5' RACE reads again in MiXCR, with one record for every CDR3 protein. Counted here are roughly 1.6 million distinct CDR3 sequences, around 35% occurring once; the ten biggest clones make up roughly 10%. The V gene's germline CDR1 is SGDLS and CDR2 YYNGEE. This CDR3 is built from 16 residues. Trimming took off 0 bases at V and 2 bases at J, with 13 bases between the two ends. Extracted total RNA amounted to at least 5 micrograms for each sample. Worth noting for this clonotype: Its antigen is undetermined.

The TCR comes from a woman aged 30 to 39 in good health. Sequencing was carried out using blood. This chain joins TRBV9 and TRBJ2-3; maybe TRBD2 (5 bases). The chain's CDR3 is CASSVVGWGATDTQYF. The CDR3 bases are TGTGCCAGCAGCGTAGTGGGGTGGGGAGCCACAGATACGCAGTATTTT.